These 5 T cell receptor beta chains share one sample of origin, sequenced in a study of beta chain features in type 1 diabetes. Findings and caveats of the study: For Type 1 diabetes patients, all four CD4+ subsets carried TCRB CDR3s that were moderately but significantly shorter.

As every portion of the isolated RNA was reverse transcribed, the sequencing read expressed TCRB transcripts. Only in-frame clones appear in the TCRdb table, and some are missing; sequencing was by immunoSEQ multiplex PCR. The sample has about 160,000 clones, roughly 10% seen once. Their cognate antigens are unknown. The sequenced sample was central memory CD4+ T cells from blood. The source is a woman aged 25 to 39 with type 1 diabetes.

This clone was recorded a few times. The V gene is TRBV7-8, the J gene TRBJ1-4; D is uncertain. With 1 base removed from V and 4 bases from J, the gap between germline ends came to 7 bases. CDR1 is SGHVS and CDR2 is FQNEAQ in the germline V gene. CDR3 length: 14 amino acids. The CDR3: CASSLGGNNEKLFF. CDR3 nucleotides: TGTGCCAGCAGCTTAGGAGGAAATAATGAAAAACTGTTTTTT.

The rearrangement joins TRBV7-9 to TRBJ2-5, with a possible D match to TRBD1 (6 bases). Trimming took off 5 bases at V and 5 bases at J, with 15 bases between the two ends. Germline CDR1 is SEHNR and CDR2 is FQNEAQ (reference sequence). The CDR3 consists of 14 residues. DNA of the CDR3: TGTGCCAGCAGCCCGACAGGAATGAGGGAGACCCAGTACTTC. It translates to CASSPTGMRETQYF.

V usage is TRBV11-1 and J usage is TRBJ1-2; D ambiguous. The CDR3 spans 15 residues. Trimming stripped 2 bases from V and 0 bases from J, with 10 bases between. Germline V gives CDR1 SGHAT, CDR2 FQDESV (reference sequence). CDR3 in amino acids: CASSLTDLTNYGYTF. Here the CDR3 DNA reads TGTGCCAGCAGCTTAACAGACCTAACTAACTATGGCTACACCTTC.

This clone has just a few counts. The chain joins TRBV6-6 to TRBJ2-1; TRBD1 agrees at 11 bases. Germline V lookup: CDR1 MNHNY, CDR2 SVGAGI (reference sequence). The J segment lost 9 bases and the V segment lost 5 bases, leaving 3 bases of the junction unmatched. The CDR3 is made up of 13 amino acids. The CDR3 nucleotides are TGTGCCAGCAGTGCCGGGACAGGGGGTGAGCAGTTCTTC. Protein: CASSAGTGGEQFF.

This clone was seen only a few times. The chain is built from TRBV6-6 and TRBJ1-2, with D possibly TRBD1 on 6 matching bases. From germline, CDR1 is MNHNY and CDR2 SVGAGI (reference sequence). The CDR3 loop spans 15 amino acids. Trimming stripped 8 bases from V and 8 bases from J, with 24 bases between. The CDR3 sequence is CASHDPDPGQEGYTF. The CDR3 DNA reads TGTGCCAGCCACGATCCGGATCCGGGACAAGAAGGCTACACCTTC.